This T cell receptor beta chain was observed in a study of technical replicates of blood from a handful of donors. This table comes from immunoSEQ multiplex PCR, and its TCRdb copy is limited to in-frame clones, with some not included. The repertoire has about 84,000 clones, 95% to 98% of them found once; the top ten carry around 0.15%. Per germline, CDR1 MDHEN and CDR2 SYDVKM. V dropped 5 bases and J dropped 3; count of bases not matched to a gene: 12. CDR3 length equals 17 residues. Sequencing was done on a sample of T cells isolated from PBMCs. V and J are TRBV28 and TRBJ2-3; 9 bases are shared with TRBD2. This TCR was recovered from a human donor in good health. Here the CDR3 reads CASSQSNPGLATDTQYF. CDR3 DNA: TGTGCCAGCAGTCAATCCAACCCGGGACTAGCAACAGATACGCAGTATTTT.